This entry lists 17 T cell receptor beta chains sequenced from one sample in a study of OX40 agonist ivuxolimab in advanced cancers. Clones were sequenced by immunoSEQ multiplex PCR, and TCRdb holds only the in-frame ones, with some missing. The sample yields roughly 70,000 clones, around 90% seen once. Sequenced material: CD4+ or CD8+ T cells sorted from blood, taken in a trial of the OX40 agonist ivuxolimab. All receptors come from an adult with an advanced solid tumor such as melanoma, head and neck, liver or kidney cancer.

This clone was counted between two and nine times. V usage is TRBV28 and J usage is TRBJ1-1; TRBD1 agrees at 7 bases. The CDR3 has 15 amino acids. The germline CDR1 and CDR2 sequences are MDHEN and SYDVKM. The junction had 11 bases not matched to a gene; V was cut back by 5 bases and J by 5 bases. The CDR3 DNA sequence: TGTGCCAGCAGTCCTGGGACAGCGGGTAAGACTGAAGCTTTCTTT. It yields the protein CASSPGTAGKTEAFF.

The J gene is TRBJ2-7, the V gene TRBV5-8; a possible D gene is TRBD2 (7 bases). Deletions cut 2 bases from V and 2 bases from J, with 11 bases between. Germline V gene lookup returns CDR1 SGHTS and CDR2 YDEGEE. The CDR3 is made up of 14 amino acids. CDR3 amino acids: CASSLIGGPYEQYF. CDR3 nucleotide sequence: TGTGCCAGCAGCTTAATCGGGGGGCCCTACGAGCAGTACTTC.

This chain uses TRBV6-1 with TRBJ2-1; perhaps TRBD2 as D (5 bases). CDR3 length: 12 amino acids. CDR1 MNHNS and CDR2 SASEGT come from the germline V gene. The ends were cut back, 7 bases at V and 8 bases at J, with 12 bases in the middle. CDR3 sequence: CASTMTIDEQFF. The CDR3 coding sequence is TGTGCCAGCACGATGACTATCGATGAGCAGTTCTTC.

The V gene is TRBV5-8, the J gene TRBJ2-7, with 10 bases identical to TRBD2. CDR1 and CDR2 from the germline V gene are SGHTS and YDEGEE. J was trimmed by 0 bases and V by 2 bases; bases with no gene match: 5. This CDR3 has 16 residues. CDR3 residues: CASSFRLAGFSYEQYF. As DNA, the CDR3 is TGTGCCAGCAGCTTCCGACTAGCGGGTTTCTCCTACGAGCAGTACTTC.

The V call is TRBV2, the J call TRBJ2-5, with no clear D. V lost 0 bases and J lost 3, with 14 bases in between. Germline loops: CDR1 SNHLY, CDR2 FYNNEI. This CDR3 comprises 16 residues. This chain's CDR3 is CASSEAGLENKETQYF. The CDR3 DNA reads TGTGCCAGCAGTGAAGCCGGGCTCGAGAACAAAGAGACCCAGTACTTC.

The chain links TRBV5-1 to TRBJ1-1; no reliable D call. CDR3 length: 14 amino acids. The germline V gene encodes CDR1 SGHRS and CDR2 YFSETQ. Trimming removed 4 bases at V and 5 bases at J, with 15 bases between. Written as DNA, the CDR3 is TGCGCCAGCAGCACGGACGGGCCGGGTACTGAAGCTTTCTTT. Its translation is CASSTDGPGTEAFF.

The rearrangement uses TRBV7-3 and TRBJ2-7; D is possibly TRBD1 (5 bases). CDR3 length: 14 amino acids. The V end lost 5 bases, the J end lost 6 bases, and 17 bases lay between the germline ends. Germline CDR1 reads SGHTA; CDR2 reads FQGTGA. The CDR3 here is CASSQQGGVAEQYF. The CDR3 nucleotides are TGTGCCAGCAGCCAGCAGGGTGGGGTGGCCGAGCAGTACTTC.

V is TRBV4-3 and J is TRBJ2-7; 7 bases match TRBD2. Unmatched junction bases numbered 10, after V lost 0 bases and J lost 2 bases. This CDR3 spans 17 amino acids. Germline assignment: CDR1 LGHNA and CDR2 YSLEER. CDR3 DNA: TGCGCCAGCAGCCAAGATTTTGCGGGAGTACCTGCCTACGAGCAGTACTTC. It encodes CASSQDFAGVPAYEQYF.

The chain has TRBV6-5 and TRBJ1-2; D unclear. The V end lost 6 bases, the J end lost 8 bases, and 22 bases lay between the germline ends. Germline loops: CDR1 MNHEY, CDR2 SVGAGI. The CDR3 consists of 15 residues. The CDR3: CASSPLWAGSNGYTF. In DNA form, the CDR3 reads TGTGCCAGCAGCCCCCTCTGGGCGGGGAGTAACGGCTACACCTTC.

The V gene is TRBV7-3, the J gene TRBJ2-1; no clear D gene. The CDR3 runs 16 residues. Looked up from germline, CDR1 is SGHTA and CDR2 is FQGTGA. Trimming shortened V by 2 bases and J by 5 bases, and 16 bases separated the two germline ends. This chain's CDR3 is CASSLRSSFAHNEQFF. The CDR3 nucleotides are TGTGCCAGCAGCTTACGATCCAGTTTTGCTCACAATGAGCAGTTCTTC.

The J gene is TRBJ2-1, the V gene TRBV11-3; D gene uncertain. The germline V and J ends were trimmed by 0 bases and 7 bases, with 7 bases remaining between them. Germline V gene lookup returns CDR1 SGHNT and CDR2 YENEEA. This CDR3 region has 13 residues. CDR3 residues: CASSLDQRNEQFF. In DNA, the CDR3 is TGTGCCAGCAGCTTAGATCAGAGGAATGAGCAGTTCTTC.

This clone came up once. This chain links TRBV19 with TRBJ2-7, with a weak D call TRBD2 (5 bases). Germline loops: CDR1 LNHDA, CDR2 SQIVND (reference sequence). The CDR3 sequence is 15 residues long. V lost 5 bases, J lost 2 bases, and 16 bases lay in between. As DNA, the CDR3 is TGTGCCAGTAGTCCTGCTGGGCCCGGGGCCTACGAGCAGTACTTC. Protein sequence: CASSPAGPGAYEQYF. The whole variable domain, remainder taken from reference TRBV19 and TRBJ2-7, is DGGITQSPKYLFRKEGQNVTLSCEQNLNHDAMYWYRQDPGQGLRLIYYSQIVNDFQKGDIAEGYSVSREKKESFPLTVTSAQKNPTAFYLCASSPAGPGAYEQYFGPGTRLTVT.

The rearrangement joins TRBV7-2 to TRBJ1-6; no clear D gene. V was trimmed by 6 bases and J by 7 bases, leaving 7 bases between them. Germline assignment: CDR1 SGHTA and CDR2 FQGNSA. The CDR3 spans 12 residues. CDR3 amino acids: CASSSWNSPLHF. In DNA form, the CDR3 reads TGTGCCAGCAGTTCGTGGAATTCACCCCTCCACTTT. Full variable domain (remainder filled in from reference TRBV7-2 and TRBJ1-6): GAGVSQSPSNKVTEKGKDVELRCDPISGHTALYWYRQSLGQGLEFLIYFQGNSAPDKSGLPSDRFSAERTGGSVSTLTIQRTQQEDSAVYLCASSSWNSPLHFGNGTRLTVT.

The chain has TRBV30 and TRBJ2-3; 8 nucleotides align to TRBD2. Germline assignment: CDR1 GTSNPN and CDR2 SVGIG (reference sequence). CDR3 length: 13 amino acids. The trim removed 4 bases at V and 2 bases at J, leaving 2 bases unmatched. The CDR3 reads CAWKREPTDTQYF. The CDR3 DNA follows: TGTGCCTGGAAGCGGGAGCCCACAGATACGCAGTATTTT.

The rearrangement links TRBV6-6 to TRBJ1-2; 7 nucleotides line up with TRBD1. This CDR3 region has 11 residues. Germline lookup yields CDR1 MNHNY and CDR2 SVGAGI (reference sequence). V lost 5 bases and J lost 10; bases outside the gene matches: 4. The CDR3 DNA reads TGTGCCAGCAGTCCGGGACAGATCTACACCTTC. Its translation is CASSPGQIYTF.

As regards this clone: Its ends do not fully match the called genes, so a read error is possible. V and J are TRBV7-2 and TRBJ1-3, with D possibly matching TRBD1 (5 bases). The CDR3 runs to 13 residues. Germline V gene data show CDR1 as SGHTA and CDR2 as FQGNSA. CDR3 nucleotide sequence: TGTGCCAGCAGCTTGGGGGTTGGATACACCATATATTTT. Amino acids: CASSLGVGYTIYF.

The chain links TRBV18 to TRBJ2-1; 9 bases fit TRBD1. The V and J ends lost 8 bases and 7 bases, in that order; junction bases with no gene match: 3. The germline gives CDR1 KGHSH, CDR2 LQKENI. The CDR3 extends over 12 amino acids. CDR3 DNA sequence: TGTGCCAGCGCGACAGGGGGGAATGAGCAGTTCTTC. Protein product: CASATGGNEQFF.